These 25 T cell receptor beta chains share one sample of origin, sequenced in a study of blood T cell repertoires in COVID-19 (dated by TCRdb to the early 2020s). Receptor libraries were prepared by the immunoSEQ multiplex PCR assay. TCRdb carries this immuneACCESS record with in-frame sequences only. Its versions omit some clonotypes, under half of them owing to an unresolved V gene in the studies checked, with the rest unexplained. In all, the sample holds fewer than 300,000 clones, and 65% to 85% of those were seen once. About 5.7% of the sample belongs to the ten largest clones. Sequenced: peripheral blood. Receptors were obtained from a man older than 75 with acute or convalescent COVID-19.

The rearrangement uses TRBV5-1 and TRBJ2-2; possible D gene TRBD1, 5 bases. The germline V and J ends were trimmed by 0 bases and 1 base, with 7 bases remaining between them. There are 15 residues in the CDR3. In germline, CDR1 is SGHRS, CDR2 YFSETQ. CDR3 region: CASSLGQRNTGELFF. The CDR3 DNA is TGCGCCAGCAGCTTGGGACAGAGGAACACCGGGGAGCTGTTTTTT. Full variable domain (missing parts from reference TRBV5-1 and TRBJ2-2): KAGVTQTPRYLIKTRGQQVTLSCSPISGHRSVSWYQQTPGQGLQFLFEYFSETQRNKGNFPGRFSGRQFSNSRSEMNVSTLELGDSALYLCASSLGQRNTGELFFGEGSRLTVL.

The chain joins TRBV29-1 to TRBJ1-2; D perhaps matches TRBD1 (6 bases). V was shortened by 7 bases and J by 4 bases, with 19 bases between the two germline ends. There are 14 residues in the CDR3. Germline CDR1 SQVTM, CDR2 ANQGSEA. The DNA for the CDR3 is TGCAGCGCCACTCCGGCAAGGGGGGGCTATGGCTACACCTTC. This codes for CSATPARGGYGYTF.

This rearrangement joins TRBV2 to TRBJ2-5, with D maybe TRBD1 (6 bases). CDR3 length equals 14 residues. The ends were cut back, 8 bases at V and 3 bases at J, with 16 bases in the middle. The germline gives CDR1 SNHLY, CDR2 FYNNEI. As DNA, the CDR3 is TGTGCCAGCCAGCGCGGCGCAGGGGAAGAGACCCAGTACTTC. The encoded protein is CASQRGAGEETQYF.

The rearrangement joins TRBV18 to TRBJ2-7; a possible D gene is TRBD2 (6 bases). Trimming took off 1 base at V and 2 bases at J, with 9 bases between the two ends. Germline V gene sequence: CDR1 KGHSH, CDR2 LQKENI. The CDR3 is 14 residues long. The CDR3 sequence is CASSPLGLPYEQYF. The CDR3 DNA is TGTGCCAGCTCACCACTGGGACTTCCCTACGAGCAGTACTTC.

V gene TRBV24-1 combines with J gene TRBJ1-5, with D tentatively TRBD1 (5 bases). V lost 3 bases, J lost 4 bases, and 9 bases lay in between. The CDR3 totals 14 residues. Germline-derived CDR1 and CDR2 are KGHDR and SFDVKD. The CDR3 reads CATSDQQVNQPQHF. CDR3 nucleotides: TGTGCCACCAGTGATCAACAGGTGAATCAGCCCCAGCATTTT.

This clone was seen only a few times. This chain joins TRBV5-6 and TRBJ1-3; D remains ambiguous. This CDR3 has 11 amino acids. Germline CDR1 is SGHDT and CDR2 is YYEEEE. The germline V and J ends were trimmed by 3 bases and 12 bases, with 10 bases remaining between them. The CDR3: CASSSGGGIYF. As DNA, the CDR3 is TGTGCCAGCAGCTCGGGTGGCGGCATATATTTT. Full variable domain (remainder filled in from reference TRBV5-6 and TRBJ1-3): DAGVTQSPTHLIKTRGQQVTLRCSPKSGHDTVSWYQQALGQGPQFIFQYYEEEERQRGNFPDRFSGHQFPNYSSELNVNALLLGDSALYLCASSSGGGIYFGEGSWLTVV.

This clone was recorded only once. V gene TRBV20-1 combines with J gene TRBJ2-5; D is uncertain. V was shortened by 6 bases and J by 5 bases, with 7 bases between the two germline ends. This CDR3 contains 10 residues. The germline V gene has CDR1 DFQATT and CDR2 SNEGSKA (reference sequence). The CDR3 loop reads CSAPRETQYF. The CDR3 nucleotides are TGCAGTGCCCCCCGGGAGACCCAGTACTTC.

The chain recombines TRBV2 with TRBJ2-7, with TRBD2 matching over 13 bases. CDR3 length: 15 residues. Germline CDR1 is SNHLY and CDR2 is FYNNEI. V gave up 7 bases and J gave up 8 bases; unmatched junction bases: 11. In DNA form, the CDR3 reads TGTGCCAGCAACGACAGGACTAGCGGGAGTTTGAAGCAGTACTTC. This translates into CASNDRTSGSLKQYF.

This clone was observed a single time. The genes are TRBV7-2 and TRBJ1-6, with D unclear. The CDR3 length is 18 residues. V lost 2 bases and J 0 bases, leaving 14 bases between the germline ends. Germline CDR1 reads SGHTA; CDR2 reads FQGNSA. CDR3 nucleotide sequence: TGTGCCAGCAGCTTAAAATCGGTCGAGAGCTCCTATAATTCACCCCTCCACTTT. Translated, it gives CASSLKSVESSYNSPLHF.

This chain uses TRBV18 with TRBJ2-2, with a possible D match to TRBD2 (5 bases). V lost 5 bases and J 7 bases, leaving 14 bases between the germline ends. The CDR3 is 14 amino acids. Germline V gene lookup returns CDR1 KGHSH and CDR2 LQKENI. The CDR3 coding sequence is TGTGCCAGCTCAAAAAGCACCGGGGACGGGGAGCTGTTTTTT. As protein: CASSKSTGDGELFF.

The chain carries TRBV28 and TRBJ1-2; D perhaps matches TRBD1 (5 bases). The ends were cut back, 6 bases at V and 5 bases at J, with 13 bases in the middle. The V gene's germline CDR1 is MDHEN and CDR2 SYDVKM. The CDR3 spans 13 residues. CDR3: CASRGRRIYGYTF. CDR3 coding DNA: TGTGCCAGCAGGGGGCGGAGAATTTATGGCTACACCTTC.

The chain is built from TRBV4-1 and TRBJ2-3; 9 bases align to TRBD2. The junction had 14 bases not matched to a gene; V was cut back by 0 bases and J by 1 base. Germline CDR1 MGHRA, CDR2 YSYEKL. The CDR3 loop spans 20 amino acids. CDR3: CASSQDSGGRAGKGTDTQYF. CDR3 nucleotides: TGCGCCAGCAGCCAAGATTCCGGCGGGAGGGCCGGAAAAGGCACAGATACGCAGTATTTT.

The genes are TRBV11-2 and TRBJ2-7; 8 bases agree with TRBD1. CDR1 SGHAT and CDR2 FQNNGV come from the germline V gene. The CDR3 has 16 amino acids. V shed 5 bases, J shed 5 bases, and the junction held 14 bases outside the gene matches. CDR3 residues: CASSPNPTGVADEQYF. For the CDR3, the DNA is TGTGCCAGCAGCCCAAACCCGACAGGGGTCGCCGACGAGCAGTACTTC.

The CDR3, as DNA: TGTGCCAGCAGATACAGGGGCGCCGGGGAGCTGTTTTTT. Translated: CASRYRGAGELFF. The V call is TRBV6-2 or TRBV6-3, the J call TRBJ2-2, with 7 bases fitting TRBD1. Germline loops: CDR1 MNHEY, CDR2 SVGEGT. V dropped 6 bases and J dropped 6; count of bases not matched to a gene: 4. The CDR3 spans 13 residues.

This clone has a count of ten or more. The V and J genes are TRBV6-5 and TRBJ1-6; D is undetermined. Trimming removed 7 bases at V and 9 bases at J, with 16 bases between. This CDR3 has 14 amino acids. The V gene's germline CDR1 is MNHEY and CDR2 SVGAGI. CDR3 coding DNA: TGTGCCAGCATCGCCGGGGTGGGAGGTTCACCCCTCCACTTT. Translating gives CASIAGVGGSPLHF.

The chain carries TRBV5-1 and TRBJ2-5; 11 nucleotides align to TRBD2. The germline gives CDR1 SGHRS, CDR2 YFSETQ. Trimming removed 5 bases from V and 4 bases from J; junction bases left unmatched: 10. The length of the CDR3 is 16 residues. CDR3 in DNA: TGCGCCAGCAGGCTAAATCTAGCGGGAGGCCGAGAGACCCAGTACTTC. Translation gives CASRLNLAGGRETQYF.

This clone has only one observation. The chain combines TRBV4-1 with TRBJ1-2; 10 bases map to TRBD1. J gave up 1 base and V 4 bases, and 6 bases lay outside the gene matches. Germline V gives CDR1 MGHRA, CDR2 YSYEKL. CDR3 length: 16 residues. The DNA of the CDR3 is TGCGCCAGCAGCCCCTATGGGACAGGGGTTAACTATGGCTACACCTTC. Translation: CASSPYGTGVNYGYTF.

The chain uses TRBV5-1 and TRBJ2-1; D possibly corresponds to TRBD1 (7 bases). CDR1 and CDR2 from the germline V gene are SGHRS and YFSETQ. V was trimmed by 0 bases and J by 7 bases, leaving 14 bases between them. The CDR3 contains 15 residues. The CDR3 here is CASSLVAGGLNEQFF. CDR3 nucleotide sequence: TGCGCCAGCAGCTTGGTCGCAGGGGGGTTGAATGAGCAGTTCTTC.

This clone has a single count. The chain has TRBV7-5 and TRBJ2-2; the table assigns TRBD1, which was not confirmed against the DNA. TRBV7-5 is deemed a pseudogene. This CDR3 has 20 amino acids. CDR3 sequence reads: CVRSTRRSVAGLRCTGELFF. The DNA of the CDR3 is TGTGTCAGAAGCACCCGCCGGTCGGTCGCAGGGCTCCGATGCACCGGGGAGCTGTTTTTT.

The gene calls are TRBV7-9 and TRBJ1-3; TRBD1 agrees at 12 bases. J was trimmed by 2 bases and V by 1 base; bases with no gene match: 3. There are 17 residues in the CDR3. CDR1 and CDR2 (germline): SEHNR, FQNEAQ (reference sequence). CDR3 sequence: CASSLVGTGGTGNTIYF. CDR3 bases: TGTGCCAGCAGCTTAGTCGGGACAGGGGGCACTGGAAACACCATATATTTT.

This rearrangement joins TRBV21-1 to TRBJ2-3; the table's D call of TRBD2 was not tested on the DNA. TRBV21-1 is reported as a pseudogene. This CDR3 comprises 18 residues. This chain's CDR3 is CASSKEVERTSGGNTQYF. CDR3 in DNA: TGTGCCAGCAGCAAAGAGGTAGAGCGGACTAGCGGGGGAAATACGCAGTATTTT.

The chain carries TRBV2 and TRBJ2-7, with TRBD1 identical over 9 bases. The length of the CDR3 is 14 residues. Trimming at V came to 6 bases and at J to 5 bases, leaving 8 bases not matched to a gene. In germline, CDR1 is SNHLY, CDR2 FYNNEI. The CDR3 sequence: CASRKQGASHEQYF. The CDR3 nucleotides read TGTGCCAGCAGGAAACAGGGGGCGAGTCACGAGCAGTACTTC.

CDR3 region: CASSPTGLGGTQYF. The CDR3 DNA is TGCGCCAGCAGCCCGACAGGGCTTGGGGGGACCCAGTACTTC. The chain links TRBV5-1 to TRBJ2-5; 7 nucleotides line up with TRBD1. This CDR3 contains 14 residues. CDR1 is SGHRS, CDR2 YFSETQ, per germline. The ends lost 4 bases at V and 7 bases at J; junction bases unmatched: 10.

The chain carries TRBV30 and TRBJ2-1; 7 positions agree with TRBD2. J was trimmed by 9 bases and V by 1 base; bases with no gene match: 3. Germline CDR1 and CDR2: GTSNPN and SVGIG (reference sequence). The CDR3 spans 12 residues. In DNA form, the CDR3 reads TGTGCCTGGAGTGGACTAGCCGTTGAGCAGTTCTTC. Amino acids: CAWSGLAVEQFF.

V and J are TRBV5-1 and TRBJ1-4, with D maybe TRBD1 (6 bases). The CDR3 is 15 residues long. Between the trimmed V and J ends, which lost 5 bases and 0 bases, there was a span of 11 bases. Germline values: CDR1 SGHRS, CDR2 YFSETQ. The CDR3 loop reads CASRQQGATNEKLFF. CDR3 bases: TGCGCCAGCAGACAACAGGGAGCAACTAATGAAAAACTGTTTTTT.